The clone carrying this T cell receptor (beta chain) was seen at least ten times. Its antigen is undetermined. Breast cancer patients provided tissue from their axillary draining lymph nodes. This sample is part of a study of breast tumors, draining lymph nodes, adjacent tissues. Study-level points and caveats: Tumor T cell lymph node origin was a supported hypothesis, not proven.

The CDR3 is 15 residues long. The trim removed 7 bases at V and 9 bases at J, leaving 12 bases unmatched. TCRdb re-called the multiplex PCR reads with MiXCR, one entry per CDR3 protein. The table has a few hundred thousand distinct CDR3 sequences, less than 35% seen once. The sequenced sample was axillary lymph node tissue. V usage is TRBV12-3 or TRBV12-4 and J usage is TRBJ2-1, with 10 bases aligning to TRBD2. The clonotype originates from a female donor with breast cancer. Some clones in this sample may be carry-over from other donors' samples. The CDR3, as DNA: TGTGCCAGCAACCTAGGCCCTAGCGGGAGAAGTGAGCAGTTCTTC. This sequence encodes CASNLGPSGRSEQFF.